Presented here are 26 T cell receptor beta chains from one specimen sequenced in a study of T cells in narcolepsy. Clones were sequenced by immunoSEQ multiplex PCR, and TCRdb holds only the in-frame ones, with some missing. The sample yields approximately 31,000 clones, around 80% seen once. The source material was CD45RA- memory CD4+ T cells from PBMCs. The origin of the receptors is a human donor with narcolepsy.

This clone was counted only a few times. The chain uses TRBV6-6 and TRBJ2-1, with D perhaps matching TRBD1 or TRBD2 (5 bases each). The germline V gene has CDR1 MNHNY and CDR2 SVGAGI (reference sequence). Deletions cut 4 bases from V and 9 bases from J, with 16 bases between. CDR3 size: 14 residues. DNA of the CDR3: TGTGCCAGCAGTTGGGACCGGGGCGGTGGTGAGCAGTTCTTC. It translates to CASSWDRGGGEQFF.

The CDR3, as DNA: TGTGCCAGCAGCCGAAGACAGGGCCTGAACACTGAAGCTTTCTTT. Amino acid sequence: CASSRRQGLNTEAFF. V usage is TRBV5-4 and J usage is TRBJ1-1, with 7 bases that match TRBD1. The CDR3 contains 15 residues. Per germline, CDR1 SGHNT and CDR2 YYREEE (reference sequence). V trimming: 4 bases; J trimming: 0 bases; junction bases outside the gene matches: 6.

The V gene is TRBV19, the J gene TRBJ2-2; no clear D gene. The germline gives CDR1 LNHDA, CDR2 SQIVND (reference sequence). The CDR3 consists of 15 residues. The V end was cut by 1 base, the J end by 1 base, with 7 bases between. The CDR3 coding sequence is TGTGCCAGTAGTATAGGCAGGATGAACACCGGGGAGCTGTTTTTT. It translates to CASSIGRMNTGELFF.

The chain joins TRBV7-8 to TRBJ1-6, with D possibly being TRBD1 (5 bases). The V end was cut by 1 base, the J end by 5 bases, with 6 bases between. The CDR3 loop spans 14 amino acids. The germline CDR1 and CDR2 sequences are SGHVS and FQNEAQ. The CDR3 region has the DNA TGTGCCAGCAGCTTAGTAGGGGATAATTCACCCCTCCACTTT. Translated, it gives CASSLVGDNSPLHF.

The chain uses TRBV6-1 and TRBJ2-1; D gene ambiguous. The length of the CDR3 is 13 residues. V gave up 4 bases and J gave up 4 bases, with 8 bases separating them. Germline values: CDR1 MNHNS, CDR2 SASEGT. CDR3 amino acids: CASSAGRYNEQFF. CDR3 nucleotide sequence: TGTGCCAGCAGTGCCGGAAGGTACAATGAGCAGTTCTTC.

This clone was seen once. Here the CDR3 DNA reads TGCGCCAGCAGCTTGGCCCGGGGAGTAACCCAAGAGACCCAGTACTTC. It is translated as CASSLARGVTQETQYF. The chain is built from TRBV5-1 and TRBJ2-5, with D perhaps matching TRBD2 (5 bases). CDR1 SGHRS and CDR2 YFSETQ come from the germline V gene. The V gene lost 0 bases and the J gene lost 1 base, with 13 bases spanning the gap. The CDR3 is 16 residues long. The entire variable domain, with the rest obtained from reference TRBV5-1 and TRBJ2-5, is as follows: KAGVTQTPRYLIKTRGQQVTLSCSPISGHRSVSWYQQTPGQGLQFLFEYFSETQRNKGNFPGRFSGRQFSNSRSEMNVSTLELGDSALYLCASSLARGVTQETQYFGPGTRLLVL.

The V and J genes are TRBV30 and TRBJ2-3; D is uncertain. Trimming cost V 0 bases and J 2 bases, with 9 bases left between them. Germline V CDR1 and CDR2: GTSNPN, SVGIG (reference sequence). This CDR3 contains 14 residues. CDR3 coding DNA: TGTGCCTGGAGTGTAAATCAGAACACAGATACGCAGTATTTT. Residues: CAWSVNQNTDTQYF.

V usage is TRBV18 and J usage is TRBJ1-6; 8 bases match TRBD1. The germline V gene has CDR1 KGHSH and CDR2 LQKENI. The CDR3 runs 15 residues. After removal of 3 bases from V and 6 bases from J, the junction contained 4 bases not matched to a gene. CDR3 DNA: TGTGCCAGCTCACCCAGGGACAGGCTTAATTCACCCCTCCACTTT. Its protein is CASSPRDRLNSPLHF.

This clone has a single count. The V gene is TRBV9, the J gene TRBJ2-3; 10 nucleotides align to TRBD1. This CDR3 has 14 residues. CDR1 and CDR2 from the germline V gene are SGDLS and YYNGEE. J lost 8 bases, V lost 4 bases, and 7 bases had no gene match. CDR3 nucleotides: TGTGCCAGCAGCCCCGGACAGGGGGACGGTACGCAGTATTTT. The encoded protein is CASSPGQGDGTQYF.

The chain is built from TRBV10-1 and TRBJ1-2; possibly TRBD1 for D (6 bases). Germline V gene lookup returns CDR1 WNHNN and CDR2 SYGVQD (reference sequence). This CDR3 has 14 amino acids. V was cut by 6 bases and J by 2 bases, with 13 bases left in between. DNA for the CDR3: TGCGCCAGCAGCACTACAGGGTCCAACTATGGCTACACCTTC. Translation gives CASSTTGSNYGYTF.

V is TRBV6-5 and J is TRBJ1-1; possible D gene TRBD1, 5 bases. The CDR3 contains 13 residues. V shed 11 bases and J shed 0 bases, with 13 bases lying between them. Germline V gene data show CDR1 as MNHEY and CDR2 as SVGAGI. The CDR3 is CAGGRQMNTEAFF. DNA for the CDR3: TGTGCCGGCGGGAGACAGATGAACACTGAAGCTTTCTTT.

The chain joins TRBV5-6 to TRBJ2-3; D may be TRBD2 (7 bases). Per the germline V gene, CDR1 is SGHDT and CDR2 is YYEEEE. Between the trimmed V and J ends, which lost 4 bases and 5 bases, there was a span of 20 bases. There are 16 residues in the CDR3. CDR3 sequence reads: CASSRKGGGLGDTQYF. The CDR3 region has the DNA TGTGCCAGCAGCCGGAAGGGCGGGGGCCTCGGAGATACGCAGTATTTT.

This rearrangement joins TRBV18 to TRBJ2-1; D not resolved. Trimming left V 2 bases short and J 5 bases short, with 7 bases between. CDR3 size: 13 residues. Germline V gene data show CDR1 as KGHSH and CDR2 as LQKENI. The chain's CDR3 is CASSPGLDNEQFF. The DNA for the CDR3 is TGTGCCAGCTCACCAGGGCTGGACAATGAGCAGTTCTTC.

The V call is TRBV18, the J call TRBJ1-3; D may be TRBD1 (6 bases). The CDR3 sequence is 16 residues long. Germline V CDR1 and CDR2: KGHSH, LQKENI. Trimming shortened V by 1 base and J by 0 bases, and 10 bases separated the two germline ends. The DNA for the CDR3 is TGTGCCAGCTCACCACGTCCAGGGGTCTCTGGAAACACCATATATTTT. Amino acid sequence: CASSPRPGVSGNTIYF.

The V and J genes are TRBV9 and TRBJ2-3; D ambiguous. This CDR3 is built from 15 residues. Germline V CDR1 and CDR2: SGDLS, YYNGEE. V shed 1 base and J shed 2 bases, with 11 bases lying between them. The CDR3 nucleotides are TGTGCCAGCAGCGTACTAGAAGGGAACACAGATACGCAGTATTTT. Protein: CASSVLEGNTDTQYF. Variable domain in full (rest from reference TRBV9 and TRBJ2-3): DSGVTQTPKHLITATGQRVTLRCSPRSGDLSVYWYQQSLDQGLQFLIQYYNGEERAKGNILERFSAQQFPDLHSELNLSSLELGDSALYFCASSVLEGNTDTQYFGPGTRLTVL.

CDR3 sequence (DNA): TGTGCCAGCAGTGAAATGGGACTATCGAACAGAGGGACCCAGTACTTC. Translated: CASSEMGLSNRGTQYF. The rearrangement joins TRBV6-1 to TRBJ2-5, with 7 bases matching TRBD2. After removal of 2 bases from V and 7 bases from J, the junction contained 13 bases not matched to a gene. This CDR3 has 16 amino acids. Germline assignment: CDR1 MNHNS and CDR2 SASEGT.

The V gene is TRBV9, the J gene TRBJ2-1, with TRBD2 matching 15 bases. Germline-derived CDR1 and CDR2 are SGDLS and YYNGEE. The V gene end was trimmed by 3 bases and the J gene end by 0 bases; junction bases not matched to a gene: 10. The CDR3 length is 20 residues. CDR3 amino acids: CASSATTGTSGGSSYNEQFF. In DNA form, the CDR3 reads TGTGCCAGCAGCGCCACCACCGGGACTAGCGGGGGGAGCTCCTACAATGAGCAGTTCTTC.

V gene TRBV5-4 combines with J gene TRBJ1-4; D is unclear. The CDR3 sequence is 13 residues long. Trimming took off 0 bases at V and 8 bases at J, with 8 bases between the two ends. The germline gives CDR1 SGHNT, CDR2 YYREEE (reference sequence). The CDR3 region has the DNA TGTGCCAGCAGCTTGGGGGAGCCAGAAAAACTGTTTTTT. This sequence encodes CASSLGEPEKLFF.

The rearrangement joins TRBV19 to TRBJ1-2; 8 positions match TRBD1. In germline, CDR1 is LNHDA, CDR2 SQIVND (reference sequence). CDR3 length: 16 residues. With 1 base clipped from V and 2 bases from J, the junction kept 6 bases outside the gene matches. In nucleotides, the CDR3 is TGTGCCAGTAGTATAGGTAAGGGACAGGAAAACTATGGCTACACCTTC. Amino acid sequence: CASSIGKGQENYGYTF.

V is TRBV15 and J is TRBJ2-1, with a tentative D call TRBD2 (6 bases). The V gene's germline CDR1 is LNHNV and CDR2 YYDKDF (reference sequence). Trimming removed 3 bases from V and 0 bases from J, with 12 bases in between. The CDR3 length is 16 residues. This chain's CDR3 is CATSSIAVSSYNEQFF. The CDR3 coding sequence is TGTGCCACCAGCAGCATAGCGGTGAGCTCCTACAATGAGCAGTTCTTC.

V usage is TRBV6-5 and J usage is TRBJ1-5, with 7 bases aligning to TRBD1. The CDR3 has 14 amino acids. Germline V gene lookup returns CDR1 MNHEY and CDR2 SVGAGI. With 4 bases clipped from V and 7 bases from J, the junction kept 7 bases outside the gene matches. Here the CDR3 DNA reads TGTGCCAGCAGTTCCAGGGGGGGAGGGCAGCCCCAGCATTTT. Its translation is CASSSRGGGQPQHF.

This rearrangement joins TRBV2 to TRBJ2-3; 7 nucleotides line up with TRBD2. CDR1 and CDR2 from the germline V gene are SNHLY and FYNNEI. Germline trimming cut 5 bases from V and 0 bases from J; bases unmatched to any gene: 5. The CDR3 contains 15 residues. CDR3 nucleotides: TGTGCCAGCAGTCCCAGCGGGGCGAGCACAGATACGCAGTATTTT. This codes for CASSPSGASTDTQYF.

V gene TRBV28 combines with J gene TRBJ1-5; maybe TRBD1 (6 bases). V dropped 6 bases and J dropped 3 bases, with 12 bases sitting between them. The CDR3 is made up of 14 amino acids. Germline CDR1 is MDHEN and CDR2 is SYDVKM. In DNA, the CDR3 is TGTGCCAGCAGGAAAACAGGGCCCAATCAGCCCCAGCATTTT. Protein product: CASRKTGPNQPQHF.

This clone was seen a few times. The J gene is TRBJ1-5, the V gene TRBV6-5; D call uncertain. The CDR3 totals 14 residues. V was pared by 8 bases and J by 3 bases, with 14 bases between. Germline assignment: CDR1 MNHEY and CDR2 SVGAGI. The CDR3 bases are TGTGCCAGCTGGTCGCGGGGTTCCAATCAGCCCCAGCATTTT. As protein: CASWSRGSNQPQHF.

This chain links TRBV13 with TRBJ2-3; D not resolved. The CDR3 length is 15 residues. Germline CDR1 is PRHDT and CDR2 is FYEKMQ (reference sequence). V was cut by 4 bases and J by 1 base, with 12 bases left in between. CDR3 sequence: CASSSNSLGTDTQYF. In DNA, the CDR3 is TGTGCCAGCAGCTCTAACAGCTTGGGCACAGATACGCAGTATTTT.

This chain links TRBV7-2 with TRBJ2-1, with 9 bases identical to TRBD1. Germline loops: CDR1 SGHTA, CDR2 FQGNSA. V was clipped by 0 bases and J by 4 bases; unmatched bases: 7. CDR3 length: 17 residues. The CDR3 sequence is CASSLASRTGVYNEQFF. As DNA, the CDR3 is TGTGCCAGCAGCTTAGCTTCAAGGACAGGGGTGTACAATGAGCAGTTCTTC.